The 7 T cell receptor beta chains given below trace back to one sample, sequenced in a study of T-cell reconstitution after alpha-beta-depleted transplantation in children. Using unique molecular identifiers, the investigators prepared the TCRbeta library. Each CDR3 protein is one row after TCRdb ran MiXCR on the PCR reads. Among about 540,000 distinct CDR3 sequences listed, around 19% were seen once. The source was PBMCs from the stem cell graft donor, collected from the stem cell graft. Receptors originate from a human donor who donated a stem cell graft to a child with acute lymphoblastic leukemia.

There are a few counts of this clonotype. The chain has TRBV9 and TRBJ2-1; no clear D gene. CDR1 and CDR2 from the germline V gene are SGDLS and YYNGEE. The CDR3 extends over 15 amino acids. Deletions cut 0 bases from V and 6 bases from J, with 13 bases between. The CDR3 reads CASSVANSWGNEQFF. The CDR3 DNA reads as TGTGCCAGCAGCGTAGCTAATAGCTGGGGCAATGAGCAGTTCTTC.

The chain uses TRBV27 and TRBJ1-4; D perhaps matches TRBD1 (6 bases). The CDR3 loop spans 21 amino acids. CDR1 and CDR2 (germline): MNHEY, SMNVEV (reference sequence). Trimming removed 4 bases at V and 0 bases at J, with 27 bases between. In DNA form, the CDR3 reads TGTGCCAGCAGTTCCCTCAACCCCTTCAGGGGTCAGAGTGCAACTAATGAAAAACTGTTTTTT. Translating gives CASSSLNPFRGQSATNEKLFF. The whole variable domain, filled in from reference TRBV27 and TRBJ1-4, reads EAQVTQNPRYLITVTGKKLTVTCSQNMNHEYMSWYRQDPGLGLRQIYYSMNVEVTDKGDVPEGYKVSRKEKRNFPLILESPSPNQTSLYFCASSSLNPFRGQSATNEKLFFGSGTQLSVL.

V is TRBV10-2 and J is TRBJ2-7, with 8 bases fitting TRBD1. Germline CDR1 and CDR2: WSHSY and SAAADI. The length of the CDR3 is 14 residues. The ends lost 6 bases at V and 2 bases at J; junction bases unmatched: 6. CDR3 sequence: CASSGQGAAYEQYF. The CDR3 coding sequence is TGCGCCAGCAGCGGACAGGGAGCCGCCTACGAGCAGTACTTC.

V and J are TRBV4-1 and TRBJ1-5; tentatively, D is TRBD1 (5 bases). This CDR3 is built from 22 residues. V was cut by 2 bases and J by 0 bases, with 29 bases left in between. Germline CDR1 reads MGHRA; CDR2 reads YSYEKL. The chain's CDR3 is CASSQWTVTVLYGDHSNQPQHF. DNA for the CDR3: TGCGCCAGCAGCCAATGGACGGTCACAGTCCTATATGGGGACCATAGCAATCAGCCCCAGCATTTT.

As for this clonotype: One junction end disagrees with the germline gene, perhaps due to a read error. V is TRBV20-1 and J is TRBJ2-5; the match to TRBD2 covers 13 bases. Germline CDR1 DFQATT, CDR2 SNEGSKA (reference sequence). There are 17 residues in the CDR3. This CDR3 is CCAPPSWTSGSQETQYF. CDR3 DNA: TGCTGTGCTCCCCCGAGTTGGACTAGCGGGAGCCAAGAGACCCAGTACTTC.

The V gene is TRBV14, the J gene TRBJ2-7; D may be TRBD2 (6 bases). V lost 1 base and J lost 3, with 13 bases in between. This CDR3 has 15 residues. Germline V gene lookup returns CDR1 SGHDN and CDR2 FVKESK. CDR3 in amino acids: CASSQVPGGVYEQYF. DNA of the CDR3: TGTGCCAGCAGCCAAGTTCCCGGGGGAGTCTACGAGCAGTACTTC.

This clonotype has only a few counts. The V gene is TRBV2, the J gene TRBJ2-7; 7 bases are a match to TRBD2. From germline, CDR1 is SNHLY and CDR2 FYNNEI. V gave up 7 bases and J gave up 0 bases; unmatched junction bases: 9. CDR3 length: 15 amino acids. The CDR3 bases are TGTGCCAGCACCCCTACTAGCGCGGTCTCCTACGAGCAGTACTTC. It specifies CASTPTSAVSYEQYF.